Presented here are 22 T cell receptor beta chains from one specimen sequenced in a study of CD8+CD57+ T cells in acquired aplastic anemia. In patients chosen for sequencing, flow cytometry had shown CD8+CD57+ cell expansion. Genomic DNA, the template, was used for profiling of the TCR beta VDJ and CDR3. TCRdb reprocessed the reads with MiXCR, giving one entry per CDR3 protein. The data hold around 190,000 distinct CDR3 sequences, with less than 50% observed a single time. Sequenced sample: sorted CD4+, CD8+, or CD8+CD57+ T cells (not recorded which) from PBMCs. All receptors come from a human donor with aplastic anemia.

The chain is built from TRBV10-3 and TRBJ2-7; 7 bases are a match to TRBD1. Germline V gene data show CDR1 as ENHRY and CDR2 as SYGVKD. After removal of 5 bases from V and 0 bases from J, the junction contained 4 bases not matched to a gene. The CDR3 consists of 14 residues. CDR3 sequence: CAISTRDSSYEQYF. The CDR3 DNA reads TGTGCCATCAGTACACGGGACAGCTCCTACGAGCAGTACTTC.

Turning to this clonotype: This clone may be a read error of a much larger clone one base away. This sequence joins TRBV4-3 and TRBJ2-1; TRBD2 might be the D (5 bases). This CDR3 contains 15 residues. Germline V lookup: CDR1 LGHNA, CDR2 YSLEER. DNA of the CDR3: TGCGCCAGCAGCCAACGAGTGAGGGCTGACAATGCGCAGTTCTTC. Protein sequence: CASSQRVRADNAQFF.

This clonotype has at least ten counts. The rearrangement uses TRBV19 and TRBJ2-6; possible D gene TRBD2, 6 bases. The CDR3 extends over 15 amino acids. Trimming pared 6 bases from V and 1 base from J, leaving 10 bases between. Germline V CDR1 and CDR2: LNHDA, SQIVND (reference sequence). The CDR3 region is CASRPGGSGANVLTF. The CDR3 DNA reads TGTGCCAGTAGGCCCGGGGGATCTGGGGCCAACGTCCTGACTTTC.

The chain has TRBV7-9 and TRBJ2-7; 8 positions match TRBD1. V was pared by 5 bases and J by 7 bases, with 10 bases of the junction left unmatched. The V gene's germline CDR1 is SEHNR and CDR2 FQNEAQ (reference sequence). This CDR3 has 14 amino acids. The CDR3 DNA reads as TGTGCCAGCAGCCCTCGGACAGGGACGGGGGAGCAGTACTTC. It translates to CASSPRTGTGEQYF.

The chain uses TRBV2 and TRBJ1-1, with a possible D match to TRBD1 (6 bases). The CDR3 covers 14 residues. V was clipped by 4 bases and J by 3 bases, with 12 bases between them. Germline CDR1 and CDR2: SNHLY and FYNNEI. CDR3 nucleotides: TGTGCCAGCAGTGGCCAGGGGATCGACACTGAAGCTTTCTTT. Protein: CASSGQGIDTEAFF.

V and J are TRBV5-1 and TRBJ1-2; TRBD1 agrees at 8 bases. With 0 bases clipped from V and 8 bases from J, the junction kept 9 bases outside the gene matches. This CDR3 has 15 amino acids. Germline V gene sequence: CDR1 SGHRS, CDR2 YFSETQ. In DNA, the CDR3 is TGCGCCAGCAGCTTGGAAGGGCAGGGGGCTTTAGGCTACACCTTC. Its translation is CASSLEGQGALGYTF.

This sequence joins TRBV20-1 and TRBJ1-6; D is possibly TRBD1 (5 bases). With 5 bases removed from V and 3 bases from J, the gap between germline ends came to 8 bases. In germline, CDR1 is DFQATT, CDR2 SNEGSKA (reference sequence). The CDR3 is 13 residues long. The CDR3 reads CSARTSYNSPLHF. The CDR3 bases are TGCAGTGCTCGGACAAGCTATAATTCACCCCTCCACTTT.

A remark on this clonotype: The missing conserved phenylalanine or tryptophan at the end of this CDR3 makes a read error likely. As DNA, the CDR3 is TGCAGCGTACGGGCGGGAGTGAACGAGCAGTACCTC. Translated, it gives CSVRAGVNEQYL. The chain has TRBV29-1 and TRBJ2-7; TRBD2 agrees at 7 bases. The CDR3 spans 12 residues. The ends lost 6 bases at V and 5 bases at J; junction bases unmatched: 7. Germline V lookup: CDR1 SQVTM, CDR2 ANQGSEA.

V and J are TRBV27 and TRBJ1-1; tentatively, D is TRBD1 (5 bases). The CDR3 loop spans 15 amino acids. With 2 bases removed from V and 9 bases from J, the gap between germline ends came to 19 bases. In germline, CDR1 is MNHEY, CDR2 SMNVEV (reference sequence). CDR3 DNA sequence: TGTGCCAGCAGTTTAAATTTCGTCGGCAGGGAAAAAGCTTTCTTT. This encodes CASSLNFVGREKAFF.

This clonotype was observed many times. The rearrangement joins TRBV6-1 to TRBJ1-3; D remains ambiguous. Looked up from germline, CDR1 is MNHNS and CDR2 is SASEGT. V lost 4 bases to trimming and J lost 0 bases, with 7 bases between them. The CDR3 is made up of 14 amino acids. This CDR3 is CASSAGSSGNTIYF. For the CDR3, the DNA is TGTGCCAGCAGTGCGGGCAGCTCTGGAAACACCATATATTTT.

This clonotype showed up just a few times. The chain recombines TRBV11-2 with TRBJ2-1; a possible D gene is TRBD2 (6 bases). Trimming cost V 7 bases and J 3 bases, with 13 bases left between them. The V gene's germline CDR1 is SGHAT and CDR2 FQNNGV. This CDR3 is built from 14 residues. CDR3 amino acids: CASTPGDIYNEQFF. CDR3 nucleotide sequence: TGTGCCAGCACCCCGGGGGATATCTACAATGAGCAGTTCTTC.

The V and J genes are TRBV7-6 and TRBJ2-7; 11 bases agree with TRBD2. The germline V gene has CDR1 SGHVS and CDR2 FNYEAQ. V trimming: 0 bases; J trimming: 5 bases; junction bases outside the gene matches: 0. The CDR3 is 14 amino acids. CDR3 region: CASSLALAGDEQYF. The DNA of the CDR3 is TGTGCCAGCAGCTTAGCACTAGCGGGAGACGAGCAGTACTTC.

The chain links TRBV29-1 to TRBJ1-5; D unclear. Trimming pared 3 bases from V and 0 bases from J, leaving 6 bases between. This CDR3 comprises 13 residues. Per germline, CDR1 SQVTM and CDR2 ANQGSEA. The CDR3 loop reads CSVDAGSNQPQHF. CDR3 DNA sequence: TGCAGCGTTGATGCAGGTAGCAATCAGCCCCAGCATTTT.

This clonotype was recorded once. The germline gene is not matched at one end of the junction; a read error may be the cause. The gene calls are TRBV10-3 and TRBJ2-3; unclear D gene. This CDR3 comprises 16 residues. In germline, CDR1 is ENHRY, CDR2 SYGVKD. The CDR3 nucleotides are TGTGCCACCAGTGAGTCTGTGGCGGCGTCCACAGATACGCAGTATTTT. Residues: CATSESVAASTDTQYF.

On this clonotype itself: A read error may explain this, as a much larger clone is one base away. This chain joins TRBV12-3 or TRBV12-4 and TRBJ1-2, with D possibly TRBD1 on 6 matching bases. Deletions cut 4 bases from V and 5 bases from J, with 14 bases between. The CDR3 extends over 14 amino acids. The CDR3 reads CASSSQDSIYGYTF. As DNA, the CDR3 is TGTGCCAGCAGTTCCCAGGACAGCATTTATGGCTACACCTTC.

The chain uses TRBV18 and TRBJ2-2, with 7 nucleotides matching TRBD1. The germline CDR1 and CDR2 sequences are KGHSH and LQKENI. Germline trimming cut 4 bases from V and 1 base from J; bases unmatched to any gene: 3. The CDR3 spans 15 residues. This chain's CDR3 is CASSLYRGNTGELFF. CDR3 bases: TGTGCCAGCTCACTCTACAGGGGGAACACCGGGGAGCTGTTTTTT.

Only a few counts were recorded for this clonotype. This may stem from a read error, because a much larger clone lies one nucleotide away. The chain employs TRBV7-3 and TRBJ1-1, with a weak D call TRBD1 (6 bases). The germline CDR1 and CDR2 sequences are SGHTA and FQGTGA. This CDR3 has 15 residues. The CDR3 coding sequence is TGTGCCAGCAGCTTACTTGGCGGGGGCGCGGGTGAAGCTTCCTTT. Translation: CASSLLGGGAGEASF.

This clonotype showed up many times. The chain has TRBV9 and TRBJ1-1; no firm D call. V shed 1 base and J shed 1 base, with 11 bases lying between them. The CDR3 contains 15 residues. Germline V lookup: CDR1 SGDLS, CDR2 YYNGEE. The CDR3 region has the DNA TGTGCCAGCAGCGTAAACGGGAGACCGAACACTGAAGCTTTCTTT. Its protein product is CASSVNGRPNTEAFF.

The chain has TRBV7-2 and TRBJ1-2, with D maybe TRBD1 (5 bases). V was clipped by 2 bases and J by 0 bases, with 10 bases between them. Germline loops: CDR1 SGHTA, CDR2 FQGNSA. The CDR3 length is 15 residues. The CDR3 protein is CASSLSMTANYGYTF. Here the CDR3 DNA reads TGTGCCAGCAGCTTAAGCATGACAGCTAACTATGGCTACACCTTC. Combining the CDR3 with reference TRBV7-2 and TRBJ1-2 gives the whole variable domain GAGVSQSPSNKVTEKGKDVELRCDPISGHTALYWYRQSLGQGLEFLIYFQGNSAPDKSGLPSDRFSAERTGGSVSTLTIQRTQQEDSAVYLCASSLSMTANYGYTFGSGTRLTVV.

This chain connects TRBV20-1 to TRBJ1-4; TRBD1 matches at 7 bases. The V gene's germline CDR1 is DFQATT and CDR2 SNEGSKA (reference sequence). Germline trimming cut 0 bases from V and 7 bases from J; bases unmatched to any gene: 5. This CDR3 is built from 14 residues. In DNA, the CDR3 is TGCAGTGCTAGAGATCTTCAGGGGGGTGAAAAACTGTTTTTT. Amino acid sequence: CSARDLQGGEKLFF.

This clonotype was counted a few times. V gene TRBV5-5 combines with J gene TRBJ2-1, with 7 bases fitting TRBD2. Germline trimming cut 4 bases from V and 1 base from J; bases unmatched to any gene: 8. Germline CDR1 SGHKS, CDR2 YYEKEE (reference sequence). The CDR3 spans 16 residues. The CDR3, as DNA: TGTGCCAGCAGCCCCCGGGGGGAGCAATCCTACAATGAGCAGTTCTTC. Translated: CASSPRGEQSYNEQFF. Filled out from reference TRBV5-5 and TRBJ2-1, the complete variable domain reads DAGVTQSPTHLIKTRGQQVTLRCSPISGHKSVSWYQQVLGQGPQFIFQYYEKEERGRGNFPDRFSARQFPNYSSELNVNALLLGDSALYLCASSPRGEQSYNEQFFGPGTRLTVL.

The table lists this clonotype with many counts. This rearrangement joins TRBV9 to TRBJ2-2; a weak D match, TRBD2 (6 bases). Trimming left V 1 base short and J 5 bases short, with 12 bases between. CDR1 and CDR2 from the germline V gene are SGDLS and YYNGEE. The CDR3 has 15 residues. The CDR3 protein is CASSVSSGRTGELFF. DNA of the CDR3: TGTGCCAGCAGCGTAAGTTCAGGGAGGACCGGGGAGCTGTTTTTT.